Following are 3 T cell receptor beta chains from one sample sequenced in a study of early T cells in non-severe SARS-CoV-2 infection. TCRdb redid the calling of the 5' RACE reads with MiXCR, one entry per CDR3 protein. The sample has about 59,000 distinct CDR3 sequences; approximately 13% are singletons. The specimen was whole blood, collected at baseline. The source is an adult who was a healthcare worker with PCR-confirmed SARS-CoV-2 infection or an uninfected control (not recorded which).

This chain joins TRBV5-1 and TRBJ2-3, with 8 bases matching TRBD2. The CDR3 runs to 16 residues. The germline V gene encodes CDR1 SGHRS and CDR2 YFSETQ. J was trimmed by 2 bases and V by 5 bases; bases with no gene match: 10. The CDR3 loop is CASSPGLGRATDTQYF. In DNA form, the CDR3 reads TGCGCCAGCAGTCCGGGACTAGGGAGGGCCACAGATACGCAGTATTTT.

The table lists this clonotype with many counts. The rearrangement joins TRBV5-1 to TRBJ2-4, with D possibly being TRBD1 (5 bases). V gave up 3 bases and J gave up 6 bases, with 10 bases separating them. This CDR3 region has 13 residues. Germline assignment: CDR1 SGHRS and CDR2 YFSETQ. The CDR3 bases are TGCGCCAGCAGCTCCAGGGCCCTAAACATTCAGTACTTC. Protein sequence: CASSSRALNIQYF.

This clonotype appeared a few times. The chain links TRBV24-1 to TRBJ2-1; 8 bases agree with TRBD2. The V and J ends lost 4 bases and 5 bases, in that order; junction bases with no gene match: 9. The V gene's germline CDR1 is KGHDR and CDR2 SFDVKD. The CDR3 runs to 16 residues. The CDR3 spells CATSDRAGGTHNEQFF. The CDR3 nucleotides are TGTGCCACCAGTGACAGGGCGGGAGGTACCCACAATGAGCAGTTCTTC.